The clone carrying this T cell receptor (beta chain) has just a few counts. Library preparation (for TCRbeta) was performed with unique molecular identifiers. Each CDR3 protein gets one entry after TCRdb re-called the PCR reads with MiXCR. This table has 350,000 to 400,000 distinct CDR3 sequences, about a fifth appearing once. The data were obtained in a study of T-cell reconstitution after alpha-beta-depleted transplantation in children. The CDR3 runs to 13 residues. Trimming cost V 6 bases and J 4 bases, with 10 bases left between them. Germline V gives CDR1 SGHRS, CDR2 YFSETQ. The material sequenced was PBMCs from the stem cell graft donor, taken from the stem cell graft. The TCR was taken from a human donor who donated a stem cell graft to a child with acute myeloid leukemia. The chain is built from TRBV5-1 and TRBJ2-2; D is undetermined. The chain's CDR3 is CASKGNGTGELFF. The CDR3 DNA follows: TGCGCCAGCAAAGGTAATGGCACCGGGGAGCTGTTTTTT.